These 9 T cell receptor beta chains were all obtained from the same sample, sequenced in a study of CD8+CD57+ T cells in acquired aplastic anemia (dated by TCRdb to 2017 to 2018). Sequencing was carried out with an Illumina HiSeq 2000. Profiling of TCR beta VDJ combinations and CDR3 sequences used genomic DNA as the template. Using fastp at Q25 and MiXCR, TCRdb reprocessed the public reads and kept productive beta chains. Each entry merges the rows of one CDR3 protein and shows their most common DNA and genes. The sample table lists about 180,000 distinct CDR3 sequences, around 50% of them with a count of one. The ten largest make up 10% to 15% of the sample. Patients chosen for sequencing had shown expansion of CD8+CD57+ cells by flow cytometry. The specimen was sorted CD4+, CD8+, or CD8+CD57+ T cells (not recorded which) from PBMCs. The receptors were gathered from a human donor with aplastic anemia.

This chain joins TRBV2 and TRBJ2-7; the D is unclear. Trimming shortened V by 4 bases and J by 4 bases, and 8 bases separated the two germline ends. The CDR3 runs to 12 residues. CDR1 and CDR2 (germline): SNHLY, FYNNEI. The CDR3 is CASSGNSYEQYF. CDR3 DNA: TGTGCCAGCAGTGGTAATAGTTACGAGCAGTACTTC.

The CDR3 region has the DNA TGTGCCAGTAGTATTTCGGTAGCTTCCACGCAGTATTTT. Protein sequence: CASSISVASTQYF. This rearrangement joins TRBV19 to TRBJ2-3; D remains ambiguous. The germline V gene encodes CDR1 LNHDA and CDR2 SQIVND (reference sequence). Trimming removed 3 bases from V and 9 bases from J, with 13 bases in between. This CDR3 region has 13 residues.

This clonotype was seen ten or more times. The chain uses TRBV12-3 or TRBV12-4 and TRBJ2-2; unclear D gene. This CDR3 spans 11 amino acids. Trimming removed 5 bases at V and 4 bases at J, with 2 bases between. CDR3 residues: CASSTTGELFF. The CDR3 nucleotides are TGTGCCAGCAGTACCACCGGGGAGCTGTTTTTT.

The CDR3 region is CASSIDSKNTEAFF. DNA for the CDR3: TGTGCCAGTAGTATCGACAGCAAGAACACTGAAGCTTTCTTT. The gene calls are TRBV19 and TRBJ1-1; possible D gene TRBD1, 5 bases. Trimming left V 3 bases short and J 1 base short, with 9 bases between. This CDR3 spans 14 amino acids. The germline V gene has CDR1 LNHDA and CDR2 SQIVND (reference sequence).

There are many counts of this clonotype. The V and J genes are TRBV6-1 and TRBJ1-6, with TRBD1 matching over 10 bases. Trimming at V came to 5 bases and at J to 8 bases, leaving 3 bases not matched to a gene. The CDR3 is 14 amino acids. CDR1 is MNHNS, CDR2 SASEGT, per germline. CDR3 sequence: CASSPGQGDSPLHF. The CDR3 nucleotides read TGTGCCAGCAGTCCCGGACAGGGGGATTCACCCCTCCACTTT.

This sequence joins TRBV2 and TRBJ2-1, with TRBD2 matching over 9 bases. Trimming at V came to 3 bases and at J to 6 bases, leaving 9 bases not matched to a gene. The germline V gene encodes CDR1 SNHLY and CDR2 FYNNEI. This CDR3 has 16 amino acids. The CDR3 DNA reads as TGTGCCAGCAGTGATCTTGGCGGGAGGGCTGTCAATGAGCAGTTCTTC. Translating it yields CASSDLGGRAVNEQFF.

The genes are TRBV20-1 and TRBJ2-7; 8 bases map to TRBD1. The CDR3 runs 14 residues. Trimming cost V 0 bases and J 2 bases; bases outside gene matches: 3. CDR1 is DFQATT, CDR2 SNEGSKA, per germline (reference sequence). CDR3 sequence: CSARDRQGTYEQYF. The CDR3 DNA sequence: TGCAGTGCTAGAGATCGACAGGGGACCTACGAGCAGTACTTC.

This clonotype has a handful of counts. The rearrangement links TRBV5-1 to TRBJ2-4; D gene ambiguous. V was cut by 0 bases and J by 2 bases, with 6 bases left in between. The CDR3 has 14 residues. Germline loops: CDR1 SGHRS, CDR2 YFSETQ. The CDR3 loop is CASSLERPKNIQYF. The CDR3 bases are TGCGCCAGCAGCTTGGAGCGTCCCAAAAACATTCAGTACTTC.

CDR3 protein: CSALRRGDTQYF. In DNA, the CDR3 is TGCAGTGCTCTCCGGCGGGGAGATACGCAGTATTTT. The V and J genes are TRBV20-1 and TRBJ2-3; tentative D call: TRBD2 (6 bases). Germline values: CDR1 DFQATT, CDR2 SNEGSKA (reference sequence). The CDR3 consists of 12 residues. Trimming pared 5 bases from V and 5 bases from J, leaving 11 bases between.